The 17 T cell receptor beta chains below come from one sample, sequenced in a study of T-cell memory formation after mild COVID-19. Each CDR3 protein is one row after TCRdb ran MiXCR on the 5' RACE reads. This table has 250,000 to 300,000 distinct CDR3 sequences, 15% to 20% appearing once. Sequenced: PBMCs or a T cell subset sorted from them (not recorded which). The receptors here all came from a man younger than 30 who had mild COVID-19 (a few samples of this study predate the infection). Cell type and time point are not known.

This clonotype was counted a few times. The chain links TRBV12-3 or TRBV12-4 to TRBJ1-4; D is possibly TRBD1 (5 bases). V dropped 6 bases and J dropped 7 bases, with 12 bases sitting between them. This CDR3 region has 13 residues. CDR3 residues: CASRPGVPEKLFF. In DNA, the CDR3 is TGTGCCAGCAGGCCGGGGGTCCCTGAAAAACTGTTTTTT.

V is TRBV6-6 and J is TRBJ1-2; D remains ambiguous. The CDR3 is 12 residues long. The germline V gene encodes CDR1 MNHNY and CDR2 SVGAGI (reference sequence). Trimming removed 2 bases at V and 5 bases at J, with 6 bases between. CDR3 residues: CASSYEPYGYTF. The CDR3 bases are TGTGCCAGCAGTTACGAGCCTTATGGCTACACCTTC.

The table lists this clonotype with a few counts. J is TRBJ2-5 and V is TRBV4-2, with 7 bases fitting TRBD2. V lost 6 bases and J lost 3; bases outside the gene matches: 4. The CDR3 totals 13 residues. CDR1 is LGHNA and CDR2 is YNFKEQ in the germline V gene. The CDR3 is CASSRTREETQYF. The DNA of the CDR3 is TGTGCCAGCAGTCGGACTAGGGAAGAGACCCAGTACTTC.

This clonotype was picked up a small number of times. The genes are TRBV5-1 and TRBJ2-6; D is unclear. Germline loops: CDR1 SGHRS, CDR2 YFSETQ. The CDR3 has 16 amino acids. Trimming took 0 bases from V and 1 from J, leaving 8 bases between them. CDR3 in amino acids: CASSLEPSSGANVLTF. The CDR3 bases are TGCGCCAGCAGCTTGGAACCGTCATCTGGGGCCAACGTCCTGACTTTC. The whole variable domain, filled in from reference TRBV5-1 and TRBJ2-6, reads KAGVTQTPRYLIKTRGQQVTLSCSPISGHRSVSWYQQTPGQGLQFLFEYFSETQRNKGNFPGRFSGRQFSNSRSEMNVSTLELGDSALYLCASSLEPSSGANVLTFGAGSRLTVL.

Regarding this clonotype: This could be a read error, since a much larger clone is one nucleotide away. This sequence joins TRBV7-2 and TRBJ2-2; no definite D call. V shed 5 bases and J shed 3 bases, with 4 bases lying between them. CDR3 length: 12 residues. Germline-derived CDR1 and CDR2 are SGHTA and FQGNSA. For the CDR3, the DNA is TGTGCCAGCAGCACCCACACCGGGGAGCTGTTTTTT. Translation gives CASSTHTGELFF. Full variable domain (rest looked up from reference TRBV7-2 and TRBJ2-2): GAGVSQSPSNKVTEKGKDVELRCDPISGHTALYWYRQSLGQGLEFLIYFQGNSAPDKSGLPSDRFSAERTGGSVSTLTIQRTQQEDSAVYLCASSTHTGELFFGEGSRLTVL.

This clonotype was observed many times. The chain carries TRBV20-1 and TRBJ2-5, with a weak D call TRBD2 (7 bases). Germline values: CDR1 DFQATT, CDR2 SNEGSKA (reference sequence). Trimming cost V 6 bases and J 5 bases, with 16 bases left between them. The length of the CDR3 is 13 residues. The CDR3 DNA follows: TGCAGTGCCGGACGGGGGGCGCGGGAGACCCAGTACTTC. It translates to CSAGRGARETQYF.

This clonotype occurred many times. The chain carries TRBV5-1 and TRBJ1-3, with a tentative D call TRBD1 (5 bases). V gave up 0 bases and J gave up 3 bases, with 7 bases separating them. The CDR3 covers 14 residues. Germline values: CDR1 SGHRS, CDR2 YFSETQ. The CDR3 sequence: CASSLGDVGNTIYF. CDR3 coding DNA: TGCGCCAGCAGCTTGGGGGACGTTGGAAACACCATATATTTT.

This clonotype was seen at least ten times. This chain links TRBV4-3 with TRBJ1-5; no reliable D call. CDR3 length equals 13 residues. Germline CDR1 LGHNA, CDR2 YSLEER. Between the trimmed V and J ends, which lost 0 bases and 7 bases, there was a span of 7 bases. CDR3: CASSQDRGQPQHF. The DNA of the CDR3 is TGCGCCAGCAGCCAAGATCGGGGACAGCCCCAGCATTTT.

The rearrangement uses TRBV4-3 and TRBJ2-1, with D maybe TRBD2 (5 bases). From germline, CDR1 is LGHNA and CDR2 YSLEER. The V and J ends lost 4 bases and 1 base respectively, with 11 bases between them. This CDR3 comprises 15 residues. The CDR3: CASSPRGWSYNEQFF. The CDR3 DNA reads TGCGCCAGCAGCCCTCGGGGATGGTCCTACAATGAGCAGTTCTTC.

CDR3 nucleotides: TGTGCCAGCAGCCAAGATCCTCGGGGGAGCACAGATACGCAGTATTTT. Translation: CASSQDPRGSTDTQYF. V usage is TRBV4-2 and J usage is TRBJ2-3, with D possibly TRBD2 on 6 matching bases. V lost 0 bases and J lost 0, with 10 bases in between. The V gene's germline CDR1 is LGHNA and CDR2 YNFKEQ. CDR3 length: 16 amino acids.

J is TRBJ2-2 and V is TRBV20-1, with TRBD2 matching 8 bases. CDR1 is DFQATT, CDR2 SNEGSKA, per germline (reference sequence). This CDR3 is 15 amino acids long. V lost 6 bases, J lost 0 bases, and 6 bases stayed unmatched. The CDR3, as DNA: TGCAGTGCCATCTCCGGGGGGGCGAACACCGGGGAGCTGTTTTTT. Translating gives CSAISGGANTGELFF.

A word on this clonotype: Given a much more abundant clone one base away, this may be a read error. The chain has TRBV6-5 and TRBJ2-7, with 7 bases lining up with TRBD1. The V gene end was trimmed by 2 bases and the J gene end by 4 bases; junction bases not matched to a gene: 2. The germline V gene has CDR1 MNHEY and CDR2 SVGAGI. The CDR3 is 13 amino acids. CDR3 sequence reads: CASSYGQEYEQYF. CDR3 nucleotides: TGTGCCAGCAGTTACGGACAGGAGTACGAGCAGTACTTC.

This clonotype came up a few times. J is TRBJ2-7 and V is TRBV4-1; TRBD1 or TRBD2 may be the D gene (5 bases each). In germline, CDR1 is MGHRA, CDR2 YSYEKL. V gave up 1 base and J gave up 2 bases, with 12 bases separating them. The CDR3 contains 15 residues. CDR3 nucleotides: TGCGCCAGCAGCCAAGGCCCCGGGGCCACCTACGAGCAGTACTTC. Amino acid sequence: CASSQGPGATYEQYF.

In nucleotides, the CDR3 is TGTGCCTGGAGTGTACGCAGCAATCAGCCCCAGCATTTT. This gives the protein CAWSVRSNQPQHF. The chain has TRBV30 and TRBJ1-5; D gene unclear. The CDR3 covers 13 residues. V was pared by 0 bases and J by 1 base, with 4 bases between. CDR1 and CDR2 (germline): GTSNPN, SVGIG (reference sequence).

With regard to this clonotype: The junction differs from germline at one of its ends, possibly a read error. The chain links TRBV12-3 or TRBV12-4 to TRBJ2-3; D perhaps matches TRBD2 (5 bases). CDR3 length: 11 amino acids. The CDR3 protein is CASSSDFLRGF. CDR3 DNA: TGTGCCAGCAGCTCGGACTTTCTACGGGGATTT.

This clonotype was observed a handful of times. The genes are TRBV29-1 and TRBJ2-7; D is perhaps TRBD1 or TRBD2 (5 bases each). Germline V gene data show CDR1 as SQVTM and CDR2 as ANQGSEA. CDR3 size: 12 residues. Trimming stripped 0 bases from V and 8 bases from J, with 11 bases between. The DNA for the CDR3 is TGCAGCGTTGAAGAGGTGAGGGGACAGCAGTACGTC. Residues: CSVEEVRGQQYV.

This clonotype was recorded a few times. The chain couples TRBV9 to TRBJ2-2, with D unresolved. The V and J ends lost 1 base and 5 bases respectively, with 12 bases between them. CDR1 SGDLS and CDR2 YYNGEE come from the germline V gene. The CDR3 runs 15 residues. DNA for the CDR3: TGTGCCAGCAGCGTAAATGGGGATAGGACCGGGGAGCTGTTTTTT. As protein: CASSVNGDRTGELFF.